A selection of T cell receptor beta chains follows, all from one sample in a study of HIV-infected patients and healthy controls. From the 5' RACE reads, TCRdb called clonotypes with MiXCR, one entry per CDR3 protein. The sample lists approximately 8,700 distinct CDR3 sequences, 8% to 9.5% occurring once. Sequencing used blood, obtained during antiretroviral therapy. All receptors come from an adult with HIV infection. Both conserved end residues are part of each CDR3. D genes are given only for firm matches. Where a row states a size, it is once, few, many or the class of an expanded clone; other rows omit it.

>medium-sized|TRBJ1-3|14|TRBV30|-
CARKGEPSGNTIYF
TGCGCGAGGAAAGGGGAACCCTCTGGAAACACCATATATTTT
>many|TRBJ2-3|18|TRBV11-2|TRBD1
CASSYDPDREEYTDTQYF
TGTGCCAGCAGCTACGACCCGGACAGGGAAGAATATACAGATACGCAGTATTTT
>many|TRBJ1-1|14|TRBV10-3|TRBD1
CAIRTGGVNTEAFF
TGTGCCATTAGGACAGGGGGCGTCAACACTGAAGCTTTCTTT
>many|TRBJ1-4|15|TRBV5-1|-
CASSLQGQGNEKLFF
TGCGCCAGCAGCTTGCAGGGACAAGGAAATGAAAAACTGTTTTTT
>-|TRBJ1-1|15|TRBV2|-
CASSSLQEMNTEAFF
TGTGCCAGCAGCTCCCTACAGGAAATGAACACTGAAGCTTTCTTT
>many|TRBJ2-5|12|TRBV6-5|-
CASSSVGETQYF
TGTGCCAGCAGTTCGGTCGGAGAGACCCAGTACTTC
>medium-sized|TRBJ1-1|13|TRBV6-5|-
CASSYRGGTEAFF
TGTGCCAGCAGTTACAGGGGTGGTACTGAAGCTTTCTTT
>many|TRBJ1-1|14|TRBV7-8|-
CASSLKGPGGLAFF
TGTGCCAGCAGCTTAAAGGGGCCGGGGGGGTTAGCTTTCTTT
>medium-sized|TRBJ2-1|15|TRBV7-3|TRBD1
CASSPSGGRGNEQFF
TGTGCCAGCAGCCCGTCAGGGGGCCGGGGCAATGAGCAGTTCTTC
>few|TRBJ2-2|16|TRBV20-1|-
CSARVQGGIGAGELFF
TGCAGTGCTAGAGTACAGGGGGGGATCGGGGCCGGGGAGCTGTTTTTT
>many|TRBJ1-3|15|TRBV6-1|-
CASSRDGNSGNTIYF
TGTGCCAGCAGCAGAGACGGCAACTCTGGAAACACCATATATTTT
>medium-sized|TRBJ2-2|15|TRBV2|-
CASNVIGPNTGELFF
TGTGCCAGCAACGTGATCGGGCCGAACACCGGGGAGCTGTTTTTT
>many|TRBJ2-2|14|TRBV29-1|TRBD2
CSAKAGANTGELFF
TGCAGTGCCAAAGCGGGGGCGAACACCGGGGAGCTGTTTTTT
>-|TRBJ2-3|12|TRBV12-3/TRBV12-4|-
CASSPAVDTQYF
TGTGCCAGCAGCCCAGCGGTGGATACGCAGTATTTT
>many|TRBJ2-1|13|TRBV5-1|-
CASSLAGSGEQFF
TGCGCCAGCAGCTTGGCCGGTAGCGGTGAGCAGTTCTTC
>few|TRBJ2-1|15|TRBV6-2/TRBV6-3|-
CASSPGRGRSDEQFF
TGTGCCAGCAGTCCCGGAAGGGGAAGGTCCGATGAGCAGTTCTTC
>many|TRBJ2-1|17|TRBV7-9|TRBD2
CASSLVVASGSYNEQFF
TGTGCCAGCAGCTTAGTCGTGGCTAGCGGTTCCTACAATGAGCAGTTCTTC
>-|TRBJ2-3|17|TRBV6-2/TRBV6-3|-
CASSYSMLGASTDTQYF
TGTGCCAGCAGTTACTCGATGTTGGGGGCGAGCACAGATACGCAGTATTTT
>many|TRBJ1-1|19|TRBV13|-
CASSLQFIFTGLRNTEAFF
TGTGCCAGCAGCTTACAGTTTATATTTACGGGATTAAGGAACACTGAAGCTTTCTTT
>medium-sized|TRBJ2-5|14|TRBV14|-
CASSQVFNQETQYF
TGTGCCAGCAGCCAAGTTTTCAACCAAGAGACCCAGTACTTC
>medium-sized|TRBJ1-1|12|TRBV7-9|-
CASTYTNTEAFF
TGTGCCAGCACCTACACGAACACTGAAGCTTTCTTT
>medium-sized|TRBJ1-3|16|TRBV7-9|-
CASSLDSYNSGNTIYF
TGTGCCAGCAGCCTCGACAGCTATAATTCTGGAAACACCATATATTTT
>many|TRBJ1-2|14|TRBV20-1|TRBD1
CSARVVGQGGGYTF
TGCAGTGCTAGAGTCGTCGGACAGGGGGGCGGCTACACCTTC
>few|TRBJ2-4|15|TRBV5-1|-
CASSTQGRRENIQYF
TGCGCCAGCAGCACTCAGGGCAGGAGAGAAAACATTCAGTACTTC
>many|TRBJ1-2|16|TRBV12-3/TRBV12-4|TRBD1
CASSLTYRTGNGGYTF
TGTGCCAGCAGTTTGACGTATAGGACAGGGAATGGTGGCTACACCTTC
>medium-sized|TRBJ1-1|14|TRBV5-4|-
CASSLAGGNTEAFF
TGTGCCAGCAGCTTGGCCGGAGGGAACACTGAAGCTTTCTTT
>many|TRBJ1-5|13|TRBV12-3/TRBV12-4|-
CASSLGGDKPQHF
TGTGCCAGCAGTTTAGGAGGGGATAAGCCCCAGCATTTT
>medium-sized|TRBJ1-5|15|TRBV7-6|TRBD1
CASSLDRGLNQPQHF
TGTGCCAGCAGCTTAGACAGGGGTCTCAATCAGCCCCAGCATTTT
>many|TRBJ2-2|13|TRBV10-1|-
CAIQDGNTGELFF
TGCGCCATCCAGGACGGAAACACCGGGGAGCTGTTTTTT
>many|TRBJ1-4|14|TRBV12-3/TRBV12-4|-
CASSLTRVVEKLFF
TGTGCCAGCAGTCTGACACGGGTAGTTGAAAAACTGTTTTTT
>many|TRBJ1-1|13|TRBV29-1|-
CSVEVWMNTEAFF
TGCAGCGTTGAGGTATGGATGAACACTGAAGCTTTCTTT
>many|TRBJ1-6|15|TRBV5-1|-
CASSFGPGNNSPLHF
TGCGCCAGCAGCTTTGGTCCAGGGAACAATTCACCCCTCCACTTT
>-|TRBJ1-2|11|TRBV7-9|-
CASSPYYGYTF
TGTGCCAGCAGCCCGTACTATGGCTACACCTTC
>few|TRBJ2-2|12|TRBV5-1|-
CASSSNTGELFF
TGCGCCAGCAGCTCGAACACCGGGGAGCTGTTTTTT
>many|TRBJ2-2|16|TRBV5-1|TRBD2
CASSELSGGGTGELFF
TGCGCCAGCAGCGAGCTGAGCGGGGGAGGCACCGGGGAGCTGTTTTTT
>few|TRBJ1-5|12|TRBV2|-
CASSQINQPQHF
TGTGCCAGCAGTCAGATAAATCAGCCCCAGCATTTT
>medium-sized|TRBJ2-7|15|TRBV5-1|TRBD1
CASRETTGGSYEQYF
TGCGCCAGCAGGGAAACTACAGGGGGGTCCTACGAGCAGTACTTC
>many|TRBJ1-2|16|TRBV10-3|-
CAISQSQWGTDYGYTF
TGTGCCATCAGTCAATCACAATGGGGCACTGACTATGGCTACACCTTC
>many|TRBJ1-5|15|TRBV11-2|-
CASSLWGPHSGPQHF
TGTGCCAGCAGCTTATGGGGACCACACTCAGGCCCCCAGCATTTT
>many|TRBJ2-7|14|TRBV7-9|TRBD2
CASSLAGGGYEQYF
TGTGCCAGCAGCCTAGCGGGAGGGGGCTACGAGCAGTACTTC